A single sample gave rise to the 31 T cell receptor beta chains below, sequenced in a study of beta chain features in type 1 diabetes. Study-level points and caveats: Moderate yet significant TCRB CDR3 shortening was seen in Type 1 diabetes patients in all four CD4+ subsets.

What was sequenced were expressed TCRB transcripts, since all of the isolated RNA had been reverse transcribed. Using immunoSEQ multiplex PCR, the repertoire was profiled, and TCRdb retains in-frame clones only, with some absent. The sample has under 25,000 clones, more than 45% seen once. Antigens of these TCRs are unknown. Material for sequencing was stem cell memory CD4+ T cells from blood. The receptors derive from a man younger than 30 with type 1 diabetes.

This chain links TRBV27 with TRBJ2-7, with 7 nucleotides matching TRBD2. In germline, CDR1 is MNHEY, CDR2 SMNVEV (reference sequence). The junction had 9 bases not matched to a gene; V was cut back by 10 bases and J by 3 bases. The CDR3 covers 13 residues. CDR3: CATWGGEDYEQYF. Written as DNA, the CDR3 is TGTGCCACCTGGGGGGGGGAGGACTACGAGCAGTACTTC.

V usage is TRBV5-1 and J usage is TRBJ1-1, with TRBD1 matching over 8 bases. The V segment lost 0 bases and the J segment 6 bases; nucleotides outside the gene matches: 4. The CDR3 has 14 residues. Germline lookup yields CDR1 SGHRS and CDR2 YFSETQ. CDR3 coding DNA: TGCGCCAGCAGCTTGGGACAGGGGAGGGCTGAAGCTTTCTTT. Protein product: CASSLGQGRAEAFF. Supplemented by reference TRBV5-1 and TRBJ1-1, the full variable domain reads KAGVTQTPRYLIKTRGQQVTLSCSPISGHRSVSWYQQTPGQGLQFLFEYFSETQRNKGNFPGRFSGRQFSNSRSEMNVSTLELGDSALYLCASSLGQGRAEAFFGQGTRLTVV.

V usage is TRBV6-1 and J usage is TRBJ1-2; D may be TRBD1 (6 bases). V was cut by 6 bases and J by 8 bases, with 13 bases left in between. The CDR3 extends over 12 amino acids. Germline values: CDR1 MNHNS, CDR2 SASEGT. CDR3 nucleotide sequence: TGTGCCAGCAGCGCCAGGGGCAGCGGCTACACCTTC. This encodes CASSARGSGYTF.

This clone was seen only a few times. This CDR3 reads CASSPRGGTYEQYF. CDR3 in DNA: TGTGCCAGCTCACCACGGGGAGGGACCTACGAGCAGTACTTC. The chain carries TRBV18 and TRBJ2-7; 7 nucleotides align to TRBD2. CDR1 is KGHSH and CDR2 is LQKENI in the germline V gene. The CDR3 totals 14 residues. The J segment lost 2 bases and the V segment lost 1 base, leaving 2 bases of the junction unmatched.

This chain joins TRBV6-5 and TRBJ2-5; 9 nucleotides align to TRBD1. V shed 6 bases and J 3 bases; nucleotides not matched to a gene: 5. There are 14 residues in the CDR3. The V gene's germline CDR1 is MNHEY and CDR2 SVGAGI. The CDR3 region has the DNA TGTGCCAGCAGGACGACAGGGGGGGAAGAGACCCAGTACTTC. Its translation: CASRTTGGEETQYF.

This clone was counted a few times. V and J are TRBV18 and TRBJ2-2, with TRBD1 matching over 8 bases. The CDR3 covers 13 residues. Germline values: CDR1 KGHSH, CDR2 LQKENI. J lost 7 bases, V lost 5 bases, and 3 bases had no gene match. Here the CDR3 reads CASSSQGDGELFF. The CDR3 bases are TGTGCCAGCTCATCACAGGGGGACGGGGAGCTGTTTTTT.

The chain carries TRBV25-1 and TRBJ1-1; 7 bases are shared with TRBD1. The germline gives CDR1 MGHDK, CDR2 SYGVNS. The V and J ends lost 5 bases and 4 bases, in that order; junction bases with no gene match: 10. CDR3 length: 15 residues. CDR3 sequence reads: CASSPTRGIGTEAFF. In DNA, the CDR3 is TGTGCCAGCAGTCCAACCAGGGGGATTGGCACTGAAGCTTTCTTT.

The chain combines TRBV5-1 with TRBJ2-7; 8 bases agree with TRBD1. The CDR3 is 16 amino acids. CDR1 is SGHRS and CDR2 is YFSETQ in the germline V gene. Trimming cost V 3 bases and J 4 bases; bases outside gene matches: 12. CDR3 amino acids: CASSSRPTGERYEQYF. DNA for the CDR3: TGCGCCAGCAGCTCCCGACCGACAGGGGAACGTTACGAGCAGTACTTC.

The chain couples TRBV7-9 to TRBJ1-2, with 7 bases matching TRBD1. This CDR3 is 14 amino acids long. In germline, CDR1 is SEHNR, CDR2 FQNEAQ (reference sequence). Losses at the gene ends were 4 bases for V and 4 bases for J; bases not matched to a gene: 6. The chain's CDR3 is CASSWGDSLYGYTF. The CDR3 region has the DNA TGTGCCAGCAGCTGGGGGGACAGCCTCTATGGCTACACCTTC.

The rearrangement links TRBV18 to TRBJ2-3, with unresolved D. The germline V gene encodes CDR1 KGHSH and CDR2 LQKENI. The CDR3 covers 14 residues. Between the trimmed V and J ends, which lost 1 base and 3 bases, there was a span of 8 bases. CDR3 nucleotides: TGTGCCAGCTCACCACAGACCAGGACAGATACGCAGTATTTT. Encoded protein: CASSPQTRTDTQYF.

This clone was seen only a few times. In nucleotides, the CDR3 is TGTGCCAGCAGTTTAGCGGGGCCTAGCACAGATACGCAGTATTTT. The encoded protein is CASSLAGPSTDTQYF. The V gene is TRBV28, the J gene TRBJ2-3; TRBD2 might be the D (6 bases). Trimming took off 2 bases at V and 0 bases at J, with 9 bases between the two ends. This CDR3 contains 15 residues. The germline CDR1 and CDR2 sequences are MDHEN and SYDVKM. Combining the CDR3 with reference TRBV28 and TRBJ2-3 gives the whole variable domain DVKVTQSSRYLVKRTGEKVFLECVQDMDHENMFWYRQDPGLGLRLIYFSYDVKMKEKGDIPEGYSVSREKKERFSLILESASTNQTSMYLCASSLAGPSTDTQYFGPGTRLTVL.

V is TRBV29-1 and J is TRBJ2-5, with TRBD2 matching over 10 bases. The J call may be in error: the DNA end matches TRBJ2-7 better. The length of the CDR3 is 18 residues. Germline lookup yields CDR1 SQVTM and CDR2 ANQGSEA. For the CDR3, the DNA is TGCAGCGTTGTCGACGGGCGTAGCGGGGGGCTCCACTCCTACGAGCAGTACTTC. The encoded protein is CSVVDGRSGGLHSYEQYF.

In DNA, the CDR3 is TGTGCCAGAGGACAAGTGGCTAATCAGCCCCAGCATTTT. It specifies CARGQVANQPQHF. The chain employs TRBV6-4 and TRBJ1-5; a weak D match, TRBD1 (5 bases). The V gene's germline CDR1 is MRHNA and CDR2 SNTAGT. Between the trimmed V and J ends, which lost 9 bases and 4 bases, there was a span of 13 bases. The CDR3 length is 13 residues.

The J gene is TRBJ2-1, the V gene TRBV28; D might be TRBD2 (5 bases). V dropped 10 bases and J dropped 12 bases, with 22 bases sitting between them. Germline CDR1 reads MDHEN; CDR2 reads SYDVKM. This CDR3 is built from 13 residues. The CDR3 bases are TGTGCCACACTAGTTTCTCGGATTCAAAGGCAGTTCTTC. It translates to CATLVSRIQRQFF.

This chain connects TRBV28 to TRBJ2-7, with 9 bases fitting TRBD1. The trim removed 2 bases at V and 4 bases at J, leaving 6 bases unmatched. Per the germline V gene, CDR1 is MDHEN and CDR2 is SYDVKM. CDR3 length: 15 residues. The CDR3 DNA reads as TGTGCCAGCAGTTTAACGGGACAGGGAATTTACGAGCAGTACTTC. Amino acid sequence: CASSLTGQGIYEQYF.

The V gene is TRBV7-9, the J gene TRBJ2-2; D not certain. From germline, CDR1 is SEHNR and CDR2 FQNEAQ (reference sequence). This CDR3 has 14 amino acids. Trimming removed 2 bases from V and 5 bases from J, with 9 bases in between. The DNA for the CDR3 is TGTGCCAGCAGCTTATCGCCTAATACCGGGGAGCTGTTTTTT. Translated, it gives CASSLSPNTGELFF.

The J gene is TRBJ2-7, the V gene TRBV7-9; D is possibly TRBD1 (5 bases). Germline assignment: CDR1 SEHNR and CDR2 FQNEAQ (reference sequence). The CDR3 covers 15 residues. With 5 bases removed from V and 2 bases from J, the gap between germline ends came to 16 bases. In DNA form, the CDR3 reads TGTGCCAGCAGCCGCATGGGGCAGCATACCTACGAGCAGTACTTC. It translates to CASSRMGQHTYEQYF.

V and J are TRBV4-1 and TRBJ1-1; TRBD1 matches 7 bases. After removal of 3 bases from V and 1 base from J, the junction contained 2 bases not matched to a gene. The CDR3 contains 14 residues. CDR1 is MGHRA, CDR2 YSYEKL, per germline. CDR3 in amino acids: CASSQTGKNTEAFF. The CDR3 DNA reads as TGCGCCAGCAGCCAGACAGGGAAGAACACTGAAGCTTTCTTT.

This clone was detected a few times. The chain couples TRBV7-2 to TRBJ1-1; tentatively, D is TRBD1 (5 bases). Trimming left V 2 bases short and J 1 base short, with 8 bases between. Looked up from germline, CDR1 is SGHTA and CDR2 is FQGNSA. The CDR3 spans 14 residues. CDR3 nucleotide sequence: TGTGCCAGCAGCTTATCGACAGCGAACACTGAAGCTTTCTTT. It codes for CASSLSTANTEAFF.

This clone was observed once. The chain joins TRBV6-5 to TRBJ2-5; 7 nucleotides agree with TRBD2. Germline loops: CDR1 MNHEY, CDR2 SVGAGI. The CDR3 runs 16 residues. V was pared by 0 bases and J by 1 base, with 5 bases of the junction left unmatched. CDR3 residues: CASSYSLAAFQETQYF. The CDR3 coding sequence is TGTGCCAGCAGTTACTCCCTAGCGGCGTTCCAAGAGACCCAGTACTTC.

For the CDR3, the DNA is TGTGCCAGCAGTTCCCCCGTCAGGGAAGGTCGCACCGGGGAGCTGTTTTTT. Its protein product is CASSSPVREGRTGELFF. This chain uses TRBV27 with TRBJ2-2, with D perhaps TRBD1 (5 bases). The V gene's germline CDR1 is MNHEY and CDR2 SMNVEV (reference sequence). The V and J ends lost 4 bases and 4 bases respectively, with 19 bases between them. CDR3 length: 17 residues.

The chain joins TRBV27 to TRBJ1-5; 7 positions match TRBD1. CDR1 MNHEY and CDR2 SMNVEV come from the germline V gene (reference sequence). The CDR3 loop spans 16 amino acids. V lost 2 bases and J lost 9; bases outside the gene matches: 13. This chain's CDR3 is CASSLRQGNGDRPQHF. CDR3 sequence (DNA): TGTGCCAGCAGTTTACGACAGGGCAACGGGGATCGGCCCCAGCATTTT.

The chain recombines TRBV18 with TRBJ1-5; TRBD1 aligns across 7 bases. Germline V gene lookup returns CDR1 KGHSH and CDR2 LQKENI. The CDR3 is 16 amino acids. The V segment lost 4 bases and the J segment 1 base; nucleotides outside the gene matches: 7. CDR3: CASSRGTADSNQPQHF. In DNA form, the CDR3 reads TGTGCCAGCTCACGAGGGACAGCCGACAGCAATCAGCCCCAGCATTTT.

This sequence joins TRBV6-5 and TRBJ2-5, with 7 bases identical to TRBD1. The CDR3 runs 13 residues. With 5 bases clipped from V and 6 bases from J, the junction kept 6 bases outside the gene matches. The germline CDR1 and CDR2 sequences are MNHEY and SVGAGI. The CDR3 DNA reads as TGTGCCAGCAGTGAACAGGGGACGAAGACCCAGTACTTC. It is translated as CASSEQGTKTQYF.

V is TRBV6-5 and J is TRBJ1-5; D possibly corresponds to TRBD1 (6 bases). The V and J ends lost 2 bases and 6 bases respectively, with 14 bases between them. CDR1 is MNHEY and CDR2 is SVGAGI in the germline V gene. The CDR3 contains 15 residues. CDR3 loop: CASSYAGVPGQPQHF. The DNA of the CDR3 is TGTGCCAGCAGTTACGCAGGGGTCCCGGGTCAGCCCCAGCATTTT.

Concerning this clone: The sample carries other DNA sequences with the same CDR3. The rearrangement joins TRBV5-1 to TRBJ2-3; the D is unclear. Trimming left V 2 bases short and J 0 bases short, with 4 bases between. The V gene's germline CDR1 is SGHRS and CDR2 YFSETQ. The CDR3 is 13 residues long. CDR3 residues: CASSFSSTDTQYF. The CDR3 region has the DNA TGCGCCAGCAGCTTCTCTAGCACAGATACGCAGTATTTT.

This clone appeared a few times. V gene TRBV28 combines with J gene TRBJ2-2; D is unresolved. CDR1 is MDHEN and CDR2 is SYDVKM in the germline V gene. The V end was cut by 8 bases, the J end by 9 bases, with 16 bases between. The CDR3 length is 13 residues. The CDR3 is CASRFNSPRELFF. CDR3 bases: TGTGCCAGCCGCTTTAACAGTCCTCGGGAGCTGTTTTTT.

The gene calls are TRBV5-1 and TRBJ2-2; the D gene is possibly TRBD2 (5 bases). The CDR3 is made up of 15 amino acids. CDR1 is SGHRS, CDR2 YFSETQ, per germline. The germline V and J ends were trimmed by 5 bases and 4 bases, with 15 bases remaining between them. Here the CDR3 DNA reads TGCGCCAGCAGTTCCCCTCGCGGAGGCACCGGGGAGCTGTTTTTT. Protein sequence: CASSSPRGGTGELFF.

This chain links TRBV7-2 with TRBJ2-5; 13 bases align to TRBD2. V lost 5 bases, J lost 1 base, and 4 bases stayed unmatched. The CDR3 is 16 amino acids. From germline, CDR1 is SGHTA and CDR2 FQGNSA. DNA for the CDR3: TGTGCCAGCAGCCCCAGACTAGCGGGGGGCCAAGAGACCCAGTACTTC. Its translation: CASSPRLAGGQETQYF.

The V call is TRBV10-3, the J call TRBJ2-5; 8 bases line up with TRBD1. The CDR3 contains 12 residues. Losses at the gene ends were 8 bases for V and 5 bases for J; bases not matched to a gene: 4. The germline V gene has CDR1 ENHRY and CDR2 SYGVKD. In DNA form, the CDR3 reads TGTGCCATCGGACAGGGCTTGGAGACCCAGTACTTC. Its protein is CAIGQGLETQYF.

This clone occurred a few times. The rearrangement links TRBV21-1 to TRBJ2-5; TRBD2, the D gene given by the table, was not confirmed from the DNA. TRBV21-1 is given as a pseudogene. The CDR3 is made up of 15 amino acids. The CDR3 sequence: CASSFGLKRQETQYF. The CDR3 bases are TGTGCCAGCAGCTTCGGACTAAAGCGTCAAGAGACCCAGTACTTC.